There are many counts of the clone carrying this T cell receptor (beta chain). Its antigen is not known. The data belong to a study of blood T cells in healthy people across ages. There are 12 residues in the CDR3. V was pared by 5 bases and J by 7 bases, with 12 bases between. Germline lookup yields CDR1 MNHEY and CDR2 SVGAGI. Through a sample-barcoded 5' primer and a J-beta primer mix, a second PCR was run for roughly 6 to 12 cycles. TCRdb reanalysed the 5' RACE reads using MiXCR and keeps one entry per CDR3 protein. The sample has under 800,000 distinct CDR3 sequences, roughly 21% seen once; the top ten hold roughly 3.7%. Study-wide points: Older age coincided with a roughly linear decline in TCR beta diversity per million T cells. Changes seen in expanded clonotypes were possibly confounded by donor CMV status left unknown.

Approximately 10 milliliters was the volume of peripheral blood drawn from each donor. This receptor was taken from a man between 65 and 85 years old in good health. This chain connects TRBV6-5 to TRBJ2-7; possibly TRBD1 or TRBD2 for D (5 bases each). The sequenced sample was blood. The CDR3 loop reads CASSPFEGEQYF. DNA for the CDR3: TGTGCCAGCAGTCCCTTTGAGGGGGAGCAGTACTTC.